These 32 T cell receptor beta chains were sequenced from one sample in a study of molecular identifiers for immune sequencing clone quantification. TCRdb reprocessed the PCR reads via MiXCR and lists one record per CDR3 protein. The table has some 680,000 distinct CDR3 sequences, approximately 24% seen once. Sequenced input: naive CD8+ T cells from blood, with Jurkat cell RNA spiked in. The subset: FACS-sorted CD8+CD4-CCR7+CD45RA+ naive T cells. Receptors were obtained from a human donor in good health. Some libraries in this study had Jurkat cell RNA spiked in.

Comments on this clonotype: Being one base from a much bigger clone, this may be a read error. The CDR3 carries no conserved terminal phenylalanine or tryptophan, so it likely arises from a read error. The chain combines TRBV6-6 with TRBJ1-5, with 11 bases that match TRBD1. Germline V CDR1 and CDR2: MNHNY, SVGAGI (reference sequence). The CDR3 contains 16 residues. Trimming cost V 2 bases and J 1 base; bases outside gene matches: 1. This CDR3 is CASSYRTGGSNQPQHY. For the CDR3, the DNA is TGTGCCAGCAGTTACCGGACAGGGGGCAGCAATCAGCCCCAGCATTAT.

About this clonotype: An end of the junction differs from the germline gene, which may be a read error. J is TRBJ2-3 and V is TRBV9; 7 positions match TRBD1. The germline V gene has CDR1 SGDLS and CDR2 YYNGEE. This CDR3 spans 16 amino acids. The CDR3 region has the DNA TGTGCCAGCAGCGTAGAGGGGGCGTCTTTTGCAGATATGCAGTATTTT. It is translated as CASSVEGASFADMQYF. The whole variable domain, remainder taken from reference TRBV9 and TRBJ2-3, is DSGVTQTPKHLITATGQRVTLRCSPRSGDLSVYWYQQSLDQGLQFLIQYYNGEERAKGNILERFSAQQFPDLHSELNLSSLELGDSALYFCASSVEGASFADMQYFGPGTRLTVL.

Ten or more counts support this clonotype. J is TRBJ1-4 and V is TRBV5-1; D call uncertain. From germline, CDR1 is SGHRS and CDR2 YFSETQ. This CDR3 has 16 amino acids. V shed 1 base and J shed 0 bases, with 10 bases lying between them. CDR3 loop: CASSLTQTATNEKLFF. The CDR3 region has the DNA TGCGCCAGCAGCTTGACACAGACCGCAACTAATGAAAAACTGTTTTTT.

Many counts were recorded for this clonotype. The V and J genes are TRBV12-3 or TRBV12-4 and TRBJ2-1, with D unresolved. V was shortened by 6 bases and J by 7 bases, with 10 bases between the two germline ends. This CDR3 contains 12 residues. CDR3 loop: CASSFPGNEQFF. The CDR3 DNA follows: TGTGCCAGCAGCTTTCCAGGAAATGAGCAGTTCTTC.

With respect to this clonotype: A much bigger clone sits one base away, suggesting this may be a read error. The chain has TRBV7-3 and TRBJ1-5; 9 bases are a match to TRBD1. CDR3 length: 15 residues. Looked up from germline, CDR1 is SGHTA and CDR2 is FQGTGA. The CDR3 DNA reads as TGTGCCAGCAGCGAGTGGGACAGGGTTGATCAGCCCCAGCCTTTT. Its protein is CASSEWDRVDQPQPF.

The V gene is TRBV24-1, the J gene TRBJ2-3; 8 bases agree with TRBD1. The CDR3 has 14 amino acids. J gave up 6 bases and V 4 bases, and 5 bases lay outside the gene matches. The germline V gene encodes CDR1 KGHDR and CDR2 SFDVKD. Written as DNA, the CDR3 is TGTGCCACCAGTGAGGGACAGGCTGGGGATACGCAGTATTTT. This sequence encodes CATSEGQAGDTQYF.

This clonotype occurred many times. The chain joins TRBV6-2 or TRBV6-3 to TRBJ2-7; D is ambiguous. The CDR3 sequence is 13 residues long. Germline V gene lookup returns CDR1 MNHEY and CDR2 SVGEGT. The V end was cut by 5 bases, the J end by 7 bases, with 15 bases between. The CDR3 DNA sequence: TGTGCCAGCAGTCGTCGAGACCTCAGGGAGCAGTACTTC. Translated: CASSRRDLREQYF.

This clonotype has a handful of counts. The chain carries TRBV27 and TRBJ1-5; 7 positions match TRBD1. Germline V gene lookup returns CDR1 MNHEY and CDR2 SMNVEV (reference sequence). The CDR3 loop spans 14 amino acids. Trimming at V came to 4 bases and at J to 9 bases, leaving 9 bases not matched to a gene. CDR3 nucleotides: TGTGCCAGCAGTTCTACCGGGACAGATGCGCCCCAGCATTTT. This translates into CASSSTGTDAPQHF.

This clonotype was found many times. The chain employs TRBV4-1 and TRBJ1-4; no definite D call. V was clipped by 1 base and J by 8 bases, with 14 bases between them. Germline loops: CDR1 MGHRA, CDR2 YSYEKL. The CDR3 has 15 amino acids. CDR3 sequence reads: CASSQVPGTGEKLFF. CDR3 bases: TGCGCCAGCAGCCAAGTTCCGGGCACGGGAGAAAAACTGTTTTTT.

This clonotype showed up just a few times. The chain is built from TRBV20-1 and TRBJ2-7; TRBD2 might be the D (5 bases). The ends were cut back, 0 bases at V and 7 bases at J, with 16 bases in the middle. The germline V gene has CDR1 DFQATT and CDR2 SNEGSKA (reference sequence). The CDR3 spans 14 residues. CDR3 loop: CSARDQAGGWEQYF. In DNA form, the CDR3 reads TGCAGTGCTAGAGATCAGGCAGGAGGTTGGGAGCAGTACTTC.

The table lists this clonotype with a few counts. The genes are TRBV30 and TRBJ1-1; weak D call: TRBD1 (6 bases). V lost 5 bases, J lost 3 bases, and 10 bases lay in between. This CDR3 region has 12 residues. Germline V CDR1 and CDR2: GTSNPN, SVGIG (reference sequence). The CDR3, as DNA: TGTGCCTGGGCCCCAGGGGACACTGAAGCTTTCTTT. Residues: CAWAPGDTEAFF. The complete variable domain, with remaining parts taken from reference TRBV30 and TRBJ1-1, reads SQTIHQWPATLVQPVGSPLSLECTVEGTSNPNLYWYRQAAGRGLQLLFYSVGIGQISSEVPQNLSASRPQDRQFILSSKKLLLSDSGFYLCAWAPGDTEAFFGQGTRLTVV.

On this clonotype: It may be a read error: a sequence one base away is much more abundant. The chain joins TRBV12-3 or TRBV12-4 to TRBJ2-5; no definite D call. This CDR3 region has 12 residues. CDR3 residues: CVSSSLSETQYF. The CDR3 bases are TGTGTCAGCAGCTCTCTTTCCGAGACCCAGTACTTC.

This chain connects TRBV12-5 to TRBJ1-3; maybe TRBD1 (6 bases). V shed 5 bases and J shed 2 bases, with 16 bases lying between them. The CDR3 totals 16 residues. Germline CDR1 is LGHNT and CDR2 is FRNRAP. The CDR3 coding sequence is TGTGCTAGTGGTACTCCGGGGACAACCGCTGGAAACACCATATATTTT. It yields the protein CASGTPGTTAGNTIYF.

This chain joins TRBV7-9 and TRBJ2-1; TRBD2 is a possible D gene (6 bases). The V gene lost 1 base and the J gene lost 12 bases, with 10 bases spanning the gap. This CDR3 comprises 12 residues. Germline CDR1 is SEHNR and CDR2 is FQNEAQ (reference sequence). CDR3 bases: TGTGCCAGCAGCTTAGAGTGGCGGGGGCAGTTCTTC. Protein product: CASSLEWRGQFF.

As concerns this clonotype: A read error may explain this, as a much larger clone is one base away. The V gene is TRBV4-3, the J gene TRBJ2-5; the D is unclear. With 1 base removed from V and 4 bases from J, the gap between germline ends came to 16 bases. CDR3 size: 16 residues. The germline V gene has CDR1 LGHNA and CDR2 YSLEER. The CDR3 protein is CASSQAPPGLGETQYF. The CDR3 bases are TGCGCCAGCAGCCAAGCTCCCCCGGGCCTAGGAGAGACCCAGTACTTC.

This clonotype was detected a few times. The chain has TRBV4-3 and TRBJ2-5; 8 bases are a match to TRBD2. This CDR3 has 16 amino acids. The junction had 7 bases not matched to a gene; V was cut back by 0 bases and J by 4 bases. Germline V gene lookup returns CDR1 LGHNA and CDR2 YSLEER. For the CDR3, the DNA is TGCGCCAGCAGCCAAGAAGTCCTAGCGGGTGGAGAGACCCAGTACTTC. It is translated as CASSQEVLAGGETQYF.

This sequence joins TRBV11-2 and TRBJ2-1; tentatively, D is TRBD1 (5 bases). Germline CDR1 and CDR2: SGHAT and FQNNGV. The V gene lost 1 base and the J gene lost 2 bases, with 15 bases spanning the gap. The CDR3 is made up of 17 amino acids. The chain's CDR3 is CASSLATEMVTYNEQFF. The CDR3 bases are TGTGCCAGCAGCTTAGCGACAGAAATGGTGACCTACAATGAGCAGTTCTTC.

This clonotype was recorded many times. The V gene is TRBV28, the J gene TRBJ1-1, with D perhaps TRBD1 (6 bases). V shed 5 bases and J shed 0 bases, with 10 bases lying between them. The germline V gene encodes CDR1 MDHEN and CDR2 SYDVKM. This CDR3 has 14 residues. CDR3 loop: CASSAGVLNTEAFF. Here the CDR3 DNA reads TGTGCCAGCAGTGCAGGGGTCCTGAACACTGAAGCTTTCTTT.

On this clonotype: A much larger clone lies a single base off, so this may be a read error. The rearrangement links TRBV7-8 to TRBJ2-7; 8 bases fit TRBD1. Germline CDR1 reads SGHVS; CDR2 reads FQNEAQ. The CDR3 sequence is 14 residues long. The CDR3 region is CAGSFRDRPYEQYF. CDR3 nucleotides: TGTGCCGGCAGCTTCCGGGACAGGCCCTACGAGCAGTACTTC.

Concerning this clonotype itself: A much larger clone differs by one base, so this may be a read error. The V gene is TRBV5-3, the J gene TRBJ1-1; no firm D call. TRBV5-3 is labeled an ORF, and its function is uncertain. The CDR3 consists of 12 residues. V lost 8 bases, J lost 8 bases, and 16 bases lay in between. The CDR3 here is CASGDVSEEAFF. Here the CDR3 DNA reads TGTGCCAGCGGCGACGTATCTGAGGAAGCTTTCTTT.

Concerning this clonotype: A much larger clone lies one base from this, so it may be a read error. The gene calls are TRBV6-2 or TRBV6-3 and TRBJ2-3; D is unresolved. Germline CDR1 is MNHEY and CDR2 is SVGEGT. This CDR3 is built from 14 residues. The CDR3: CASIGSFYTDTHYF. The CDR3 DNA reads TGTGCCAGCATCGGCTCATTTTACACAGATACGCATTATTTT.

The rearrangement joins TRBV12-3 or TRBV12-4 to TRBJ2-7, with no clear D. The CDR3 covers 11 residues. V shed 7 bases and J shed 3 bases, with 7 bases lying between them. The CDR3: CASKGDYEQYF. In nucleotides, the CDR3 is TGTGCCAGCAAGGGTGACTACGAGCAGTACTTC.

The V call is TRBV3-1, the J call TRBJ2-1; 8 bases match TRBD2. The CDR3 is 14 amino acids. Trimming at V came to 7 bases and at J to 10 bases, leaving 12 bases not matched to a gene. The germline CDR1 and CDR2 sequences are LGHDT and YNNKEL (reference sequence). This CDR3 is CASIGGGPPGEQFF. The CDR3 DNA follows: TGTGCCAGCATCGGGGGGGGACCCCCAGGGGAGCAGTTCTTC.

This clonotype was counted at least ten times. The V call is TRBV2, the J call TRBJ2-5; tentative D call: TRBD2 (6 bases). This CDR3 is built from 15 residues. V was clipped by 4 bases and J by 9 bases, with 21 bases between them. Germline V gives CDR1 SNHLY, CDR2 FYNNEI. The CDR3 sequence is CASSGRDWMHVAQYF. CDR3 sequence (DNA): TGTGCCAGCAGTGGTAGGGACTGGATGCATGTGGCCCAGTACTTC. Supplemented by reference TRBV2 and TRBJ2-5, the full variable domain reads EPEVTQTPSHQVTQMGQEVILRCVPISNHLYFYWYRQILGQKVEFLVSFYNNEISEKSEIFDDQFSVERPDGSNFTLKIRSTKLEDSAMYFCASSGRDWMHVAQYFGPGTRLLVL.

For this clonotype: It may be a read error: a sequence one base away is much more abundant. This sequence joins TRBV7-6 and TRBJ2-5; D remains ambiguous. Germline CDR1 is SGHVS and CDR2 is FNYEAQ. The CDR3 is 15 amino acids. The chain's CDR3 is CASSLVAAPKETKYF. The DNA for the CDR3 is TGTGCCAGCAGCTTAGTGGCAGCCCCAAAAGAGACCAAGTACTTC.

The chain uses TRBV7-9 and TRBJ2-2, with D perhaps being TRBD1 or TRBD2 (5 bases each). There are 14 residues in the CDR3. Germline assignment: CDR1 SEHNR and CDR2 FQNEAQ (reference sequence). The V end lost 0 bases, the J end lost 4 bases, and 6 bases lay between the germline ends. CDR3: CASSLAGTTGELFF. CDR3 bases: TGTGCCAGCAGCTTAGCAGGGACCACCGGGGAGCTGTTTTTT. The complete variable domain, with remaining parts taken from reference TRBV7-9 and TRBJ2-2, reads DTGVSQNPRHKITKRGQNVTFRCDPISEHNRLYWYRQTLGQGPEFLTYFQNEAQLEKSRLLSDRFSAERPKGSFSTLEIQRTEQGDSAMYLCASSLAGTTGELFFGEGSRLTVL.

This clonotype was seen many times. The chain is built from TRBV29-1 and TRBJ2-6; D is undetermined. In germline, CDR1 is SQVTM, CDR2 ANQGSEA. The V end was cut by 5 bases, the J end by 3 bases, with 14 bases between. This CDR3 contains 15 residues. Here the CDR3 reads CSVLTHESGANVLTF. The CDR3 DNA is TGCAGCGTTTTGACCCATGAAAGTGGGGCCAACGTCCTGACTTTC. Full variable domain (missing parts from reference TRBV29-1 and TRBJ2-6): SAVISQKPSRDICQRGTSLTIQCQVDSQVTMMFWYRQQPGQSLTLIATANQGSEATYESGFVIDKFPISRPNLTFSTLTVSNMSPEDSSIYLCSVLTHESGANVLTFGAGSRLTVL.

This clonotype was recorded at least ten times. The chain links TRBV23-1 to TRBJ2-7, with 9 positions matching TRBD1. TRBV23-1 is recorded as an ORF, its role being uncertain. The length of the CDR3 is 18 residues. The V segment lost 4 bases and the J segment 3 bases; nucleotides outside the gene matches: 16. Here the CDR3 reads CASSPQGATYSTNYEQYF. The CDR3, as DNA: TGCGCCAGCAGTCCACAGGGGGCTACCTACTCTACAAACTACGAGCAGTACTTC.

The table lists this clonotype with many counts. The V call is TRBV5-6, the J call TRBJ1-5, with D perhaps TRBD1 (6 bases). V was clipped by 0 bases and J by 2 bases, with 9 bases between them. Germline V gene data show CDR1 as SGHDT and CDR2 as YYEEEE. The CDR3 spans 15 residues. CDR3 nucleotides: TGTGCCAGCAGCTTGGGGGCAGGGGGCAATCAGCCCCAGCATTTT. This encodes CASSLGAGGNQPQHF.

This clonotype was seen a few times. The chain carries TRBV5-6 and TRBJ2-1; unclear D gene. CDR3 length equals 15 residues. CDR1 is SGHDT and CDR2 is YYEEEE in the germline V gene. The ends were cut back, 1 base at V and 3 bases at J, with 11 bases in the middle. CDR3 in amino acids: CASSLSQTLYNEQFF. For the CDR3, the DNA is TGTGCCAGCAGCTTGAGCCAGACCCTCTACAATGAGCAGTTCTTC.

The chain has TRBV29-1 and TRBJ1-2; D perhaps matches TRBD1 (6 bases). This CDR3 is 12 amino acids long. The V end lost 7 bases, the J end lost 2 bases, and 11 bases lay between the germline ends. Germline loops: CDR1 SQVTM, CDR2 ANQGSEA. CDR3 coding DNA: TGCAGCGATACACAGGGAAACTATGGCTACACCTTC. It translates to CSDTQGNYGYTF.

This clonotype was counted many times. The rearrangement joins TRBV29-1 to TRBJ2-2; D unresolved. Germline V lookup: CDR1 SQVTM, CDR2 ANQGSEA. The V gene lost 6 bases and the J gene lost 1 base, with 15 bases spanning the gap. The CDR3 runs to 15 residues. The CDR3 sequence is CSVPSPDLNTGELFF. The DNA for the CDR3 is TGCAGCGTCCCATCACCCGACTTGAACACCGGGGAGCTGTTTTTT.